This TCR beta chain was identified in a study of T cell responses to AZD1222 COVID-19 vaccine. Study conclusions and caveats: It was only a handful of AZD1222 recipients who were seropositive at baseline.

Some clones are missing from TCRdb's copy, which holds only in-frame ones; the method was immunoSEQ multiplex PCR. The sample comprises about 120,000 clones, around nine tenths of which are singletons, and 6% to 8.5% rests with the top ten. As concerns this clone: The antigen is unknown.

This CDR3 is 13 amino acids long. V gave up 3 bases and J gave up 7 bases, with 10 bases separating them. The sample consisted of peripheral blood, taken 28 days after the second AZD1222 dose. This receptor was identified in an adult who received the AZD1222 COVID-19 vaccine. The chain has TRBV12-3 or TRBV12-4 and TRBJ1-5; D possibly corresponds to TRBD1 (6 bases). In DNA form, the CDR3 reads TGTGCCAGCAGTTTTTCCAGGGGACAGCCCCAGCATTTT. It encodes CASSFSRGQPQHF.